One sample yielded the 4 T cell receptor beta chains listed below, sequenced in a study of neoadjuvant anti-PD-1 for oral cavity cancer. The assay was immunoSEQ multiplex PCR, and TCRdb's table has in-frame clones only and misses some. Of more than 11,000 clones listed, roughly 71% were seen once; the top ten hold about 2.3%. Described time point: after neoadjuvant nivolumab, at surgical resection. The specimen comprised PBMCs, sampled after nivolumab (anti-PD-1) treatment. The receptors derive from a person aged 35-79 years with oral cavity squamous cell carcinoma.

The V gene is TRBV5-1, the J gene TRBJ2-3; D is possibly TRBD1 or TRBD2 (5 bases each). The CDR3 has 18 amino acids. Germline lookup yields CDR1 SGHRS and CDR2 YFSETQ. V was shortened by 1 base and J by 0 bases, with 18 bases between the two germline ends. CDR3 sequence: CASSLLGRASVSTDTQYF. The CDR3 coding sequence is TGCGCCAGCAGCTTGTTGGGACGGGCCTCTGTTAGCACAGATACGCAGTATTTT.

The chain joins TRBV6-1 to TRBJ2-7; 8 nucleotides match TRBD2. V shed 6 bases, J shed 6 bases, and the junction held 4 bases outside the gene matches. The CDR3 length is 12 residues. The germline V gene has CDR1 MNHNS and CDR2 SASEGT. The CDR3 DNA reads TGTGCCAGCAGAACTCGGGAGGGCGAGCAGTACTTC. Translation gives CASRTREGEQYF.

This clone was found once. The gene calls are TRBV5-1 and TRBJ2-7; no clear D gene. The CDR3 covers 14 residues. Germline V CDR1 and CDR2: SGHRS, YFSETQ. Between the trimmed V and J ends, which lost 0 bases and 5 bases, there was a span of 12 bases. The CDR3 bases are TGCGCCAGCAGCTTGGATGGCATCTTAAACGAGCAGTACTTC. It encodes CASSLDGILNEQYF.

V gene TRBV29-1 combines with J gene TRBJ1-4, with 7 bases identical to TRBD1. The CDR3 spans 12 residues. V trimming: 6 bases; J trimming: 7 bases; junction bases outside the gene matches: 5. Germline CDR1 is SQVTM and CDR2 is ANQGSEA. CDR3 DNA: TGCAGCGTCGGGCAGGGGGGTGAAAAACTGTTTTTT. This codes for CSVGQGGEKLFF. The variable domain in full, with the rest retrieved from reference TRBV29-1 and TRBJ1-4, is SAVISQKPSRDICQRGTSLTIQCQVDSQVTMMFWYRQQPGQSLTLIATANQGSEATYESGFVIDKFPISRPNLTFSTLTVSNMSPEDSSIYLCSVGQGGEKLFFGSGTQLSVL.